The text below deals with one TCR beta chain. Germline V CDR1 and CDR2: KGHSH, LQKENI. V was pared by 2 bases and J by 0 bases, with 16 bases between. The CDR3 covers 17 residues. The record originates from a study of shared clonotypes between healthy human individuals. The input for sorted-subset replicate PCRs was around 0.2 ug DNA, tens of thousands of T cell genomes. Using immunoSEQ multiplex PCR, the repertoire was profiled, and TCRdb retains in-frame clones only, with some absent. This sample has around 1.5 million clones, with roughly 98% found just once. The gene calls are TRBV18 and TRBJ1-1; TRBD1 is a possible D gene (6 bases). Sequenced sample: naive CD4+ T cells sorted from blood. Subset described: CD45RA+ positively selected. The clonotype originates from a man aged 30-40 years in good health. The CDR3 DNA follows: TGTGCCAGCTCACCAAAGACAGGCACCTCCATGAACACTGAAGCTTTCTTT. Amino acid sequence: CASSPKTGTSMNTEAFF. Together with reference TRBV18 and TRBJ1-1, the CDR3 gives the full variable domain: NAGVMQNPRHLVRRRGQEARLRCSPMKGHSHVYWYRQLPEEGLKFMVYLQKENIIDESGMPKERFSAEFPKEGPSILRIQQVVRGDSAAYFCASSPKTGTSMNTEAFFGQGTRLTVV.